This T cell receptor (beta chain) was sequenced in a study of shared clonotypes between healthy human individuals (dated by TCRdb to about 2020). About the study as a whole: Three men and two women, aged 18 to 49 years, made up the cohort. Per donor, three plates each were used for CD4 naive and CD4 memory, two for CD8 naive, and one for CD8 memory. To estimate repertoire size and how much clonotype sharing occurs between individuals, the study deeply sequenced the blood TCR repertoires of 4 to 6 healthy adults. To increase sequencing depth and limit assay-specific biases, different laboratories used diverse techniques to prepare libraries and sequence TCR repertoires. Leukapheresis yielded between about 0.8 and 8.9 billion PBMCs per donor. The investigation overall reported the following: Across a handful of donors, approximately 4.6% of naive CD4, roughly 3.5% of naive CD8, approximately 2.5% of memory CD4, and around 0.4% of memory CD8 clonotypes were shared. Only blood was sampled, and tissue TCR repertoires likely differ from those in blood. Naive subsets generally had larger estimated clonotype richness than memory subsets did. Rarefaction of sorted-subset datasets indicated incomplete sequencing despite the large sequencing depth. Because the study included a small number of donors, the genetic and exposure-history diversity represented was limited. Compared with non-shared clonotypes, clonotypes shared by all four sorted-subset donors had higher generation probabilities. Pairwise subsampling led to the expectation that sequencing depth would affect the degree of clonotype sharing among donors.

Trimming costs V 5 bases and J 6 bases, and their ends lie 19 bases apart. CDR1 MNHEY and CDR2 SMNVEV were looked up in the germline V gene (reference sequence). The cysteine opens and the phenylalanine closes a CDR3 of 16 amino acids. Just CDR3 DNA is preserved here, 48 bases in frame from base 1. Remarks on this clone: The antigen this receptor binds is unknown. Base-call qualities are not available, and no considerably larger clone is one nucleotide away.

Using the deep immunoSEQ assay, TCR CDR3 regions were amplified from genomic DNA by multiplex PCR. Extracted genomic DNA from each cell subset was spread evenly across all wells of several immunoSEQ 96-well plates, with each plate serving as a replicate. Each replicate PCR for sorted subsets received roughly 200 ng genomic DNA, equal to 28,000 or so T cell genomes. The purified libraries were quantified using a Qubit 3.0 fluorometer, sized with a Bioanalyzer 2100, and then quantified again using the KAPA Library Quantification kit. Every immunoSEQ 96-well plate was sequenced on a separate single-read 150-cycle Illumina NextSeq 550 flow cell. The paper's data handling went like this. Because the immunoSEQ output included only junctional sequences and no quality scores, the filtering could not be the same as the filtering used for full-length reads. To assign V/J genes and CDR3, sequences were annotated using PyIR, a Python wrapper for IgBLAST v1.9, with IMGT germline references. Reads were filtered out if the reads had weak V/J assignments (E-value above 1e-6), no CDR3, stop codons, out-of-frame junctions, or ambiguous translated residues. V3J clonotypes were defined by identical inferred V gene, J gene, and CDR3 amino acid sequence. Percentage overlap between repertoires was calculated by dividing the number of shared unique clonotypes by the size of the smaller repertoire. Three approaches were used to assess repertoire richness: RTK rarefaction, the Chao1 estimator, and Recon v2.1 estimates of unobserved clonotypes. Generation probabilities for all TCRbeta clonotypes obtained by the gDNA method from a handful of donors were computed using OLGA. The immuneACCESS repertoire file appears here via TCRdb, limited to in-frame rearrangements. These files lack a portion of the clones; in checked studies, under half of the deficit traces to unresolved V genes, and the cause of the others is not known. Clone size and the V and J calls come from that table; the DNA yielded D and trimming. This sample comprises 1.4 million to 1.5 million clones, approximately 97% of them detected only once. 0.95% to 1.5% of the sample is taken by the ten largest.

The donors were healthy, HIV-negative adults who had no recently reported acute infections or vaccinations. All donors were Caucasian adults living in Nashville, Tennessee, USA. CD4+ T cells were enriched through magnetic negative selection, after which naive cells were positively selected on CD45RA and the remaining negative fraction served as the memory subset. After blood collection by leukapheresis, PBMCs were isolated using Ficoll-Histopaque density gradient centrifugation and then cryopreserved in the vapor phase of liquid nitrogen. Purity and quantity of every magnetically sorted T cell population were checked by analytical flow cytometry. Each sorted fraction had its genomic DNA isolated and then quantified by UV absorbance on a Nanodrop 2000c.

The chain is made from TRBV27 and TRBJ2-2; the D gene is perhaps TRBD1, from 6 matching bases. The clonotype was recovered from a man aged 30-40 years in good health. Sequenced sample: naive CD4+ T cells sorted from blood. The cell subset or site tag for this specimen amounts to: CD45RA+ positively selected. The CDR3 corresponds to CASSTHRTVRAGELFF. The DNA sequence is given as TGTGCCAGCAGTACCCATCGGACAGTACGGGCCGGGGAGCTGTTTTTT.